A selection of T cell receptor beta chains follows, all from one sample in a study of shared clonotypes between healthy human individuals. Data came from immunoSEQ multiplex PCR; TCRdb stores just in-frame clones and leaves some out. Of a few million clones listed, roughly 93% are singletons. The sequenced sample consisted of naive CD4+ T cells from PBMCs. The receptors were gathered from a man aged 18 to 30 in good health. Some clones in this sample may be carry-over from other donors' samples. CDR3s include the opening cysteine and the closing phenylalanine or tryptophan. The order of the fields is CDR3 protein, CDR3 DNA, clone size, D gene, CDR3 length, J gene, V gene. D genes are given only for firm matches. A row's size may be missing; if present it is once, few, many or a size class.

CDR3aa: CASSEFRTGMDYEQYF
CDR3nt: TGTGCCAGCAGTGAATTTCGGACAGGGATGGACTACGAGCAGTACTTC
abundance: .
d_gene: TRBD1
len: 16
j_gene: TRBJ2-7
v_gene: TRBV2

CDR3aa: CASSLGGGRLREKLFF
CDR3nt: TGTGCCAGCTCTTTAGGGGGGGGCCGATTGCGTGAAAAACTGTTTTTT
abundance: once
d_gene: .
len: 16
j_gene: TRBJ1-4
v_gene: TRBV25-1

CDR3aa: CASSEAVGNQPQHF
CDR3nt: TGTGCCAGCAGCGAAGCAGTGGGGAATCAGCCCCAGCATTTT
abundance: .
d_gene: .
len: 14
j_gene: TRBJ1-5
v_gene: TRBV9

CDR3aa: CASSDRFNYGYTF
CDR3nt: TGTGCCAGCAGCGACAGATTCAACTATGGCTACACCTTC
abundance: once
d_gene: .
len: 13
j_gene: TRBJ1-2
v_gene: TRBV7-3

CDR3aa: CASSRQFSGANVLTF
CDR3nt: TGTGCCAGCTCTCGACAGTTCTCTGGGGCCAACGTCCTGACTTTC
abundance: .
d_gene: .
len: 15
j_gene: TRBJ2-6
v_gene: TRBV18

CDR3aa: CASSPRGAQYGYTF
CDR3nt: TGTGCCAGCAGCCCGCGGGGGGCCCAATATGGCTACACCTTC
abundance: .
d_gene: .
len: 14
j_gene: TRBJ1-2
v_gene: TRBV9

CDR3aa: CATYTGTDTQYF
CDR3nt: TGTGCCACCTATACAGGGACAGATACGCAGTATTTT
abundance: .
d_gene: .
len: 12
j_gene: TRBJ2-3
v_gene: TRBV10-3

CDR3aa: CASSPVPRPGQGTNGELFF
CDR3nt: TGTGCCAGCAGCCCTGTTCCAAGACCTGGACAGGGGACTAACGGGGAGCTGTTTTTT
abundance: .
d_gene: TRBD1
len: 19
j_gene: TRBJ2-2
v_gene: TRBV11-3

CDR3aa: CASRMTGSYNSPLHF
CDR3nt: TGTGCCAGCAGGATGACAGGCTCCTATAATTCACCCCTCCACTTT
abundance: once
d_gene: .
len: 15
j_gene: TRBJ1-6
v_gene: TRBV7-3

CDR3aa: CAWRTGDLGNEQFF
CDR3nt: TGTGCCTGGAGAACTGGGGACCTGGGCAATGAGCAGTTCTTC
abundance: .
d_gene: .
len: 14
j_gene: TRBJ2-1
v_gene: TRBV30

CDR3aa: CASSRRGFGGNTIYF
CDR3nt: TGTGCCAGCAGCCGGAGGGGTTTTGGTGGAAACACCATATATTTT
abundance: .
d_gene: .
len: 15
j_gene: TRBJ1-3
v_gene: TRBV11-2

CDR3aa: CASSPLDTLDYGYTF
CDR3nt: TGTGCCAGCTCACCTCTGGACACTCTGGACTATGGCTACACCTTC
abundance: .
d_gene: .
len: 15
j_gene: TRBJ1-2
v_gene: TRBV18

CDR3aa: CASSLGGLNTEAFF
CDR3nt: TGCGCCAGCAGCTTGGGGGGCCTGAACACTGAAGCTTTCTTT
abundance: .
d_gene: .
len: 14
j_gene: TRBJ1-1
v_gene: TRBV5-1

CDR3aa: CASSPRGGVLGEQYF
CDR3nt: TGTGCCAGCAGCCCCCGAGGAGGGGTACTAGGAGAGCAGTACTTC
abundance: few
d_gene: .
len: 15
j_gene: TRBJ2-7
v_gene: TRBV9

CDR3aa: CASSLSKQGDTDTQYF
CDR3nt: TGTGCCAGCAGTTTGTCGAAACAGGGGGACACAGATACGCAGTATTTT
abundance: .
d_gene: TRBD1
len: 16
j_gene: TRBJ2-3
v_gene: TRBV27

CDR3aa: CASSVAVGGYNEQFF
CDR3nt: TGTGCCAGCAGCGTAGCGGTGGGGGGATACAATGAGCAGTTCTTC
abundance: .
d_gene: .
len: 15
j_gene: TRBJ2-1
v_gene: TRBV9

CDR3aa: CASSLARSAGSYNEQFF
CDR3nt: TGCGCCAGCAGCTTGGCCAGATCAGCGGGATCGTACAATGAGCAGTTCTTC
abundance: .
d_gene: TRBD2
len: 17
j_gene: TRBJ2-1
v_gene: TRBV5-1

CDR3aa: CASSADSYNEQFF
CDR3nt: TGTGCCAGCAGCGCGGACAGCTACAATGAGCAGTTCTTC
abundance: .
d_gene: .
len: 13
j_gene: TRBJ2-1
v_gene: TRBV7-3

CDR3aa: CASSRNLPETEAFF
CDR3nt: TGTGCCAGCAGTCGAAACCTCCCGGAGACTGAAGCTTTCTTT
abundance: .
d_gene: .
len: 14
j_gene: TRBJ1-1
v_gene: TRBV6-5